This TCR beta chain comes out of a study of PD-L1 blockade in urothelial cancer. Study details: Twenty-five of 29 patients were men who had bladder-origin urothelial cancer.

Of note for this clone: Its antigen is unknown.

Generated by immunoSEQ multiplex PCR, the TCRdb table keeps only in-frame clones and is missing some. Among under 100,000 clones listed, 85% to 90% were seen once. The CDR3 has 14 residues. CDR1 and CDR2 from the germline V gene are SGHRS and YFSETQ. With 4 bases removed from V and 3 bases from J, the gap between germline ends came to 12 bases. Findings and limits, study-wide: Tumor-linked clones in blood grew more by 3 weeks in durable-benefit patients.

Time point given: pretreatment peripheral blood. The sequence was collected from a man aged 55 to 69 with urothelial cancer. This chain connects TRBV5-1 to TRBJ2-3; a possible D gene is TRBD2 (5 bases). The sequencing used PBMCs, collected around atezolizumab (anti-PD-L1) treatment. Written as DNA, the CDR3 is TGCGCCAGCAGCCTAAGGTCGGGGACAGATACGCAGTATTTT. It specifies CASSLRSGTDTQYF.